This T cell receptor beta chain originates from a study of blood T cell repertoires in COVID-19. About the study: In each case, the material was cDNA or gDNA derived from T cells, B-cell-depleted T cells, or PBMCs.

TCRdb keeps only in-frame clones here, not all; method: immunoSEQ multiplex PCR. The data show tens of thousands of clones, just over 85% seen once. This clone has just a few counts. Sequenced input: peripheral blood. The receptor was isolated from a woman aged 55-69 years with acute or convalescent COVID-19.

CDR3 bases: TGTGCCAGCTCACCATTTTCTAGCGGGGGCTCCTACGAGCAGTACTTC. Encoded protein: CASSPFSSGGSYEQYF. The chain recombines TRBV18 with TRBJ2-7; 10 bases align to TRBD2. The CDR3 runs 16 residues. V shed 2 bases, J shed 0 bases, and the junction held 4 bases outside the gene matches. Per the germline V gene, CDR1 is KGHSH and CDR2 is LQKENI.